The present T cell receptor beta chain was sequenced within a study of CXCR3-negative and CXCR3-positive naive CD8 T cells. The libraries of TRB cDNA were prepared using 5' RACE with UMI labels. Using the 5' RACE reads, TCRdb records one entry per CDR3 protein without DNA. The ten most abundant clones cover over 4% of a sample with just under 65,000 distinct CDR3 sequences. Whole-study findings and limits: Hydrophobicity was higher for TRB CDR3s found in CXCR3-positive naive cells than in CXCR3-negative naive cells.

The CDR3 loop spans 16 amino acids. Germline V gene data show CDR1 as SEHNR and CDR2 as FQNEAQ (reference sequence). For this clonotype: Its specificity is not known.

The chain joins TRBV7-9 to TRBJ1-1; absent DNA, TCRdb's TRBD1 call cannot be checked. Sequencing was performed on naive CXCR3+ CD8+ T cells from blood. Subset here: CD45RO-CCR7+CD27+CD95- naive CD8+ T cells expressing CXCR3 (TNR3+). The receptor comes from a human donor in good health. Some clones in this sample may be carry-over from other donors' samples. CDR3: CASTEGATSMNTEAFF.